This note documents a single T cell receptor (beta chain) sequence. Generated by immunoSEQ multiplex PCR, the TCRdb table keeps only in-frame clones and is missing some. The table includes about 40,000 clones, 88% detected once. This sample was taken from a study of T cell changes during pregnancy in multiple sclerosis. This TCR came from a female donor in good health, enrolled as a control in a pregnancy study. Specimen: peripheral blood, collected in the first trimester of pregnancy.

In DNA form, the CDR3 reads TGTGCCAGCAGCGAAGCGGGGGGGGACACAGATACGCAGTATTTT. The encoded protein is CASSEAGGDTDTQYF. This sequence joins TRBV7-8 and TRBJ2-3; 10 positions match TRBD2. Germline V gene data show CDR1 as SGHVS and CDR2 as FQNEAQ. CDR3 length equals 15 residues. Losses at the gene ends were 5 bases for V and 2 bases for J; bases not matched to a gene: 4.